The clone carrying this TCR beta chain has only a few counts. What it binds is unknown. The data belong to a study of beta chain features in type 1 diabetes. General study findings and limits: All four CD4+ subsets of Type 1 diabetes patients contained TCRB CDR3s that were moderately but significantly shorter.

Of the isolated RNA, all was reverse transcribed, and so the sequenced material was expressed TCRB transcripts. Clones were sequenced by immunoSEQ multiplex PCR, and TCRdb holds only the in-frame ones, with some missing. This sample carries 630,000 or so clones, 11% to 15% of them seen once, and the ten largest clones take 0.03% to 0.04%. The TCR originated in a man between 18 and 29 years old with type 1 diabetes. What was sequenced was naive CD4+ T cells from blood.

CDR3 region: CSVGGQARSGANVLTF. In DNA, the CDR3 is TGCAGCGTCGGGGGACAGGCTCGAAGTGGGGCCAACGTCCTGACTTTC. The chain employs TRBV29-1 and TRBJ2-6; TRBD1 matches 8 bases. V lost 6 bases to trimming and J lost 3 bases; unmatched junction nucleotides: 10. The CDR3 is made up of 16 amino acids. The germline gives CDR1 SQVTM, CDR2 ANQGSEA.